The 20 T cell receptor beta chains below come from one sample, sequenced in a study of shared clonotypes between healthy human individuals. Sequenced by immunoSEQ multiplex PCR; TCRdb stores in-frame clones only, minus some. This table holds a few million clones, around 93% found once. Naive CD8 cells lacked CD45RO, underwent positive selection for CCR7 and left out terminally differentiated effector memory CD45RA+ cells. Sequencing was done on a sample of naive CD8+ T cells from PBMCs. These receptors came from a man aged 18 to 35 in good health. Some clones in this sample may be carry-over from other donors' samples.

The chain uses TRBV29-1 and TRBJ2-7; D might be TRBD2 (7 bases). The CDR3 is made up of 15 amino acids. V lost 3 bases, J lost 4 bases, and 19 bases lay in between. Germline values: CDR1 SQVTM, CDR2 ANQGSEA. The CDR3 here is CSVEGRAGEVYEQYF. The CDR3, as DNA: TGCAGCGTTGAGGGGAGGGCAGGGGAAGTTTACGAGCAGTACTTC.

The chain joins TRBV7-3 to TRBJ1-1, with a tentative D call TRBD1 (6 bases). V lost 4 bases and J lost 4, with 13 bases in between. The germline CDR1 and CDR2 sequences are SGHTA and FQGTGA. The CDR3 has 14 amino acids. CDR3 sequence: CASSSGRGSTEAFF. Here the CDR3 DNA reads TGTGCCAGCAGCTCGGGCAGGGGAAGCACTGAAGCTTTCTTT.

V and J are TRBV4-1 and TRBJ1-4; 9 nucleotides agree with TRBD1. With V trimmed by 2 bases and J by 4 bases, 5 bases remained unmatched. In germline, CDR1 is MGHRA, CDR2 YSYEKL. The CDR3 is 16 amino acids. The CDR3 DNA sequence: TGCGCCAGCAGCCAACTACAGGGGGCGGTTAATGAAAAACTGTTTTTT. Translation gives CASSQLQGAVNEKLFF.

This chain connects TRBV7-2 to TRBJ2-7; D is unresolved. The CDR3 loop spans 15 amino acids. Looked up from germline, CDR1 is SGHTA and CDR2 is FQGNSA. The V end lost 1 base, the J end lost 2 bases, and 12 bases lay between the germline ends. CDR3 amino acids: CASSLGPTPTYEQYF. The CDR3 DNA reads TGTGCCAGCAGCTTAGGTCCTACCCCGACCTACGAGCAGTACTTC.

The chain joins TRBV1 to TRBJ2-1; the table's D call TRBD1 went unverified against the DNA. TRBV1 is recorded as a pseudogene. CDR3 length equals 13 residues. CDR3 sequence: CTGSPLMGPEQFF. The CDR3 nucleotides are TGCACCGGATCACCCCTGATGGGGCCTGAGCAGTTCTTC.

The V and J genes are TRBV11-2 and TRBJ2-3; 10 nucleotides match TRBD1. V lost 5 bases, J lost 3 bases, and 5 bases stayed unmatched. The CDR3 loop spans 15 amino acids. Germline V gives CDR1 SGHAT, CDR2 FQNNGV. The CDR3 bases are TGTGCCAGCAGCCCAGACAGGGGGCTAACAGATACGCAGTATTTT. Its translation: CASSPDRGLTDTQYF.

The rearrangement joins TRBV27 to TRBJ2-4, with D perhaps assigned TRBD1 or TRBD2 (5 bases each). CDR1 and CDR2 (germline): MNHEY, SMNVEV (reference sequence). The CDR3 runs 14 residues. The germline V and J ends were trimmed by 10 bases and 6 bases, with 19 bases remaining between them. Here the CDR3 reads CATRAGASLNIQYF. The CDR3, as DNA: TGTGCCACCAGGGCCGGGGCTAGCCTAAACATTCAGTACTTC.

The genes are TRBV11-3 and TRBJ2-5, with a weak D call TRBD1 (6 bases). Trimming stripped 4 bases from V and 0 bases from J, with 9 bases between. CDR1 is SGHNT and CDR2 is YENEEA in the germline V gene. The CDR3 loop spans 14 amino acids. The CDR3 sequence: CASSSRDNQETQYF. CDR3 in DNA: TGTGCCAGCAGCTCCCGGGACAACCAAGAGACCCAGTACTTC.

The V and J genes are TRBV28 and TRBJ2-2; 10 positions match TRBD1. The germline CDR1 and CDR2 sequences are MDHEN and SYDVKM. The CDR3 is 17 amino acids. V was pared by 3 bases and J by 3 bases, with 7 bases of the junction left unmatched. In DNA form, the CDR3 reads TGTGCCAGCAGTTTCTCCGGACAGGGGGACTACACCGGGGAGCTGTTTTTT. This gives the protein CASSFSGQGDYTGELFF.

This chain joins TRBV28 and TRBJ2-5; maybe TRBD2 (7 bases). V gave up 3 bases and J gave up 1 base, with 15 bases separating them. This CDR3 spans 16 amino acids. Germline CDR1 is MDHEN and CDR2 is SYDVKM. The CDR3 spells CASSLVGGGLQETQYF. The CDR3 nucleotides read TGTGCCAGCAGTTTGGTCGGCGGGGGCCTCCAAGAGACCCAGTACTTC.

This clone was seen just once. This rearrangement joins TRBV7-9 to TRBJ1-1, with unresolved D. This CDR3 is 14 amino acids long. V dropped 4 bases and J dropped 7 bases, with 16 bases sitting between them. Germline V gene lookup returns CDR1 SEHNR and CDR2 FQNEAQ (reference sequence). CDR3: CASSSHGLRIEAFF. CDR3 coding DNA: TGTGCCAGCAGCTCCCACGGACTCCGGATTGAAGCTTTCTTT.

In its sample, this clone was seen once. The chain recombines TRBV6-1 with TRBJ1-2, with D perhaps matching TRBD1 (6 bases). The V end was cut by 6 bases, the J end by 3 bases, with 17 bases between. This CDR3 has 15 amino acids. Germline V gives CDR1 MNHNS, CDR2 SASEGT. The DNA for the CDR3 is TGTGCCAGCAGGGGACACGTTCCGTCGGACTATGGCTACACCTTC. This encodes CASRGHVPSDYGYTF.

Note on this clone: Other DNA sequences of this sample code for an identical CDR3. This rearrangement joins TRBV27 to TRBJ2-1; 9 bases align to TRBD2. V was clipped by 1 base and J by 4 bases; unmatched bases: 5. CDR1 and CDR2 from the germline V gene are MNHEY and SMNVEV (reference sequence). This CDR3 has 16 amino acids. CDR3: CASSLWASGAYNEQFF. The DNA of the CDR3 is TGTGCCAGCAGTTTATGGGCTAGCGGGGCTTACAATGAGCAGTTCTTC.

The chain combines TRBV11-2 with TRBJ2-3; no clear D gene. Per germline, CDR1 SGHAT and CDR2 FQNNGV. V lost 1 base, J lost 0 bases, and 8 bases lay in between. This CDR3 region has 15 residues. The CDR3: CASSLGASSTDTQYF. DNA for the CDR3: TGTGCCAGCAGCTTAGGAGCGAGCAGCACAGATACGCAGTATTTT.

This sequence joins TRBV6-1 and TRBJ2-1, with a possible D match to TRBD1 (6 bases). The germline V and J ends were trimmed by 8 bases and 7 bases, with 9 bases remaining between them. CDR3 length: 11 residues. Germline assignment: CDR1 MNHNS and CDR2 SASEGT. CDR3 residues: CASWGLNEQFF. Here the CDR3 DNA reads TGTGCCAGCTGGGGGCTTAATGAGCAGTTCTTC.

This chain uses TRBV19 with TRBJ2-1, with 10 bases aligning to TRBD2. Looked up from germline, CDR1 is LNHDA and CDR2 is SQIVND (reference sequence). V lost 1 base, J lost 6 bases, and 3 bases stayed unmatched. This CDR3 is built from 15 residues. CDR3 nucleotides: TGTGCCAGTAGTATAGTGAGCGGGAGGGCCAATGAGCAGTTCTTC. This sequence encodes CASSIVSGRANEQFF.

The chain combines TRBV7-3 with TRBJ2-1, with D possibly being TRBD1 (5 bases). Germline V CDR1 and CDR2: SGHTA, FQGTGA. The V end was cut by 5 bases, the J end by 9 bases, with 14 bases between. The CDR3 has 13 residues. CDR3 amino acids: CASSPGIRAEQFF. The CDR3 DNA follows: TGTGCCAGCAGCCCCGGAATCAGGGCTGAGCAGTTCTTC.

The chain links TRBV29-1 to TRBJ1-2; the match to TRBD1 covers 8 bases. The germline V gene encodes CDR1 SQVTM and CDR2 ANQGSEA. The V segment lost 7 bases and the J segment 4 bases; nucleotides outside the gene matches: 5. CDR3 length: 12 amino acids. The CDR3 DNA is TGCAGCGCCGACAGGGGCGGCTATGGCTACACCTTC. Amino acids: CSADRGGYGYTF.

The chain joins TRBV4-1 to TRBJ2-7; TRBD1 aligns across 9 bases. CDR3 length equals 15 residues. The germline V gene encodes CDR1 MGHRA and CDR2 YSYEKL. The V and J ends lost 2 bases and 6 bases, in that order; junction bases with no gene match: 8. The CDR3 DNA follows: TGCGCCAGCAGCCAAACTCCGGGACAGGGCCTCGAGCAGTACTTC. Translating gives CASSQTPGQGLEQYF.

This clone was seen a single time. The identical CDR3 is also encoded by other nucleotide sequences in the sample. The chain links TRBV5-6 to TRBJ2-7; D is unclear. Trimming shortened V by 0 bases and J by 1 base, and 5 bases separated the two germline ends. Germline CDR1 and CDR2: SGHDT and YYEEEE. This CDR3 has 13 residues. DNA of the CDR3: TGTGCCAGCAGCTTGGGCCAATCCTACGAGCAGTACTTC. Residues: CASSLGQSYEQYF.